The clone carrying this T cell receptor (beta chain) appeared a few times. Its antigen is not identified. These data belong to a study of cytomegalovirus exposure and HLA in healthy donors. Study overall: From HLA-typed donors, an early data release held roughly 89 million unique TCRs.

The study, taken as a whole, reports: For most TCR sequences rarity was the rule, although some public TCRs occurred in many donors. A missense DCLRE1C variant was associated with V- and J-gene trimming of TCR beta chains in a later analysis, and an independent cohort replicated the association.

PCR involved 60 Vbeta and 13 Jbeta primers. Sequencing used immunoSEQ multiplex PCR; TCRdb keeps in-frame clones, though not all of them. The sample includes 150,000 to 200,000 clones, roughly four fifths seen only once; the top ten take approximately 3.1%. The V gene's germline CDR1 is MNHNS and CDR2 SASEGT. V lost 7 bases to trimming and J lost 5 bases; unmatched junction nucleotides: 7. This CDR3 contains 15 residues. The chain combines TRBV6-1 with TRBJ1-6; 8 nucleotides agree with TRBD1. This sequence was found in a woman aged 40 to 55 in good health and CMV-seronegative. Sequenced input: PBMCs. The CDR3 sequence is CASTRQGPNNSPLHF. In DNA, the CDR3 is TGTGCCAGCACTCGACAGGGGCCCAATAATTCACCCCTCCACTTT.